This passage covers 25 T cell receptor beta chains from one sample sequenced in a study of identical twins. Each CDR3 protein is one row after TCRdb ran MiXCR on the 5' RACE reads. Here the sample spans fewer than 500,000 distinct CDR3 sequences, roughly 13% being singletons. These data also formed part of another study, on yellow fever vaccine responses in identical twins.

The sequenced sample consisted of CD4+ T cells sorted from blood. The receptors derive from a woman aged 18-29 years in good health.

Remarks on this clonotype: Mismatch with germline at one junction end may stem from a read error. The chain joins TRBV12-3 or TRBV12-4 to TRBJ2-7; the match to TRBD2 covers 10 bases. The CDR3 consists of 19 residues. CDR3 coding DNA: TGTACCAGCAGTTTAAGGGCTAGCGGGAGTAGGAGGACCTCCTACGAGCAGTACTTC. It specifies CTSSLRASGSRRTSYEQYF.

This clonotype was seen a few times. The V call is TRBV25-1, the J call TRBJ2-7, with 7 bases aligning to TRBD1. This CDR3 has 14 amino acids. CDR1 is MGHDK and CDR2 is SYGVNS in the germline V gene. J was trimmed by 6 bases and V by 4 bases; bases with no gene match: 9. DNA for the CDR3: TGTGCCAGCAGTGCGGTAGGGGGCACGGGCGAGCAGTACTTC. Amino acids: CASSAVGGTGEQYF.

This clonotype was found a few times. The chain couples TRBV11-3 to TRBJ2-1; 8 bases map to TRBD1. Germline CDR1 and CDR2: SGHNT and YENEEA. The CDR3 length is 22 residues. The J segment lost 4 bases and the V segment lost 1 base, leaving 24 bases of the junction unmatched. The CDR3 region has the DNA TGTGCCAGCAGCTTAGGCGGGACAGGTTTTGTAGTACTTCAACAACGGTACAATGAGCAGTTCTTC. It yields the protein CASSLGGTGFVVLQQRYNEQFF.

The genes are TRBV5-1 and TRBJ2-5, with a weak D call TRBD2 (6 bases). V lost 4 bases and J 9 bases, leaving 19 bases between the germline ends. Germline values: CDR1 SGHRS, CDR2 YFSETQ. CDR3 size: 14 residues. The CDR3 protein is CASSAEGFQRAQYF. CDR3 sequence (DNA): TGCGCCAGCAGCGCGGAGGGCTTTCAAAGGGCCCAGTACTTC.

This rearrangement joins TRBV5-1 to TRBJ2-3; maybe TRBD2 (7 bases). Germline V gene lookup returns CDR1 SGHRS and CDR2 YFSETQ. The CDR3 has 16 amino acids. Between the trimmed V and J ends, which lost 3 bases and 0 bases, there was a span of 14 bases. CDR3 sequence: CASSSGGRYSTDTQYF. In nucleotides, the CDR3 is TGCGCCAGCAGCTCCGGGGGGCGGTATAGCACAGATACGCAGTATTTT.

The chain has TRBV27 and TRBJ1-6; 11 bases are a match to TRBD1. The junction had 5 bases not matched to a gene; V was cut back by 3 bases and J by 1 base. Germline CDR1 and CDR2: MNHEY and SMNVEV (reference sequence). CDR3 size: 18 residues. In DNA form, the CDR3 reads TGTGCCAGCAGTTTCGCCGGACAGGGGGCGTCCTATAATTCACCCCTCCACTTT. It codes for CASSFAGQGASYNSPLHF.

The chain joins TRBV3-1 to TRBJ2-3; 13 positions match TRBD2. J gave up 2 bases and V 5 bases, and 7 bases lay outside the gene matches. Germline V gene lookup returns CDR1 LGHDT and CDR2 YNNKEL (reference sequence). The CDR3 loop spans 17 amino acids. CDR3: CASSSGLAGLPTDTQYF. The CDR3 nucleotides read TGTGCCAGCAGCTCGGGACTAGCGGGGCTTCCCACAGATACGCAGTATTTT.

This clonotype has more than one count but fewer than ten. V gene TRBV18 combines with J gene TRBJ2-3; D possibly corresponds to TRBD1 (5 bases). V dropped 2 bases and J dropped 2 bases, with 11 bases sitting between them. The length of the CDR3 is 15 residues. The germline CDR1 and CDR2 sequences are KGHSH and LQKENI. This CDR3 reads CASSPMGLNTDTQYF. In DNA form, the CDR3 reads TGTGCCAGCTCACCAATGGGGCTCAACACAGATACGCAGTATTTT.

Ten or more counts support this clonotype. V usage is TRBV9 and J usage is TRBJ2-1; D is tentatively TRBD1 or TRBD2 (5 bases each). Germline V gene lookup returns CDR1 SGDLS and CDR2 YYNGEE. This CDR3 spans 14 amino acids. V lost 0 bases to trimming and J lost 3 bases, with 7 bases between them. The CDR3 DNA reads as TGTGCCAGCAGCGTAGGAGGGGTCTACAATGAGCAGTTCTTC. It encodes CASSVGGVYNEQFF.

This chain connects TRBV28 to TRBJ2-7; TRBD2 is a possible D gene (6 bases). The V end was cut by 6 bases, the J end by 1 base, with 16 bases between. This CDR3 contains 15 residues. Looked up from germline, CDR1 is MDHEN and CDR2 is SYDVKM. The CDR3 loop is CASRAPGLGSYEQYF. For the CDR3, the DNA is TGTGCCAGCAGGGCCCCGGGACTGGGATCCTACGAGCAGTACTTC.

The sample holds many counts of this clonotype. The gene calls are TRBV12-3 or TRBV12-4 and TRBJ1-5; TRBD1 aligns across 7 bases. The CDR3 is 14 residues long. The J segment lost 4 bases and the V segment lost 6 bases, leaving 6 bases of the junction unmatched. The CDR3 region has the DNA TGTGCCAGCAGCTTAATGGACAGGAATCAGCCCCAGCATTTT. This codes for CASSLMDRNQPQHF.

This clonotype showed up just a few times. The V call is TRBV5-6, the J call TRBJ2-2; D gene ambiguous. The CDR3 is made up of 14 amino acids. The germline V and J ends were trimmed by 0 bases and 6 bases, with 9 bases remaining between them. Germline V gene data show CDR1 as SGHDT and CDR2 as YYEEEE. The CDR3 bases are TGTGCCAGCAGCTTGGCCGCAGGCCCCGGGGAGCTGTTTTTT. Translating gives CASSLAAGPGELFF.

This clonotype came up a few times. This chain connects TRBV27 to TRBJ2-1; 11 bases are shared with TRBD1. The J segment lost 0 bases and the V segment lost 5 bases, leaving 6 bases of the junction unmatched. Germline-derived CDR1 and CDR2 are MNHEY and SMNVEV (reference sequence). This CDR3 has 17 residues. Here the CDR3 DNA reads TGTGCCAGCAGTAAAGGGACAGGGGGTAACTCCTACAATGAGCAGTTCTTC. It is translated as CASSKGTGGNSYNEQFF.

This clonotype has only a few counts. The rearrangement joins TRBV10-3 to TRBJ2-1, with TRBD2 matching 7 bases. The CDR3 length is 16 residues. Germline assignment: CDR1 ENHRY and CDR2 SYGVKD. The ends lost 11 bases at V and 8 bases at J; junction bases unmatched: 21. The CDR3 reads CAASGSRGGGMDEQFF. The CDR3 nucleotides read TGTGCCGCATCAGGGTCCCGCGGGGGAGGGATGGATGAGCAGTTCTTC.

This clonotype was counted only a few times. The rearrangement joins TRBV9 to TRBJ2-2; 8 bases align to TRBD2. Trimming cost V 0 bases and J 4 bases; bases outside gene matches: 14. Germline lookup yields CDR1 SGDLS and CDR2 YYNGEE. CDR3 length: 19 residues. The CDR3 DNA is TGTGCCAGCAGCGTAGCTCGGGGAGGAGCGGGAGACCCCACCGGGGAGCTGTTTTTT. As protein: CASSVARGGAGDPTGELFF.

This clonotype has more than one count but fewer than ten. One end of the junction fails to match germline, which may point to a read error. The chain uses TRBV20-1 and TRBJ2-2; 12 nucleotides match TRBD2. The CDR3 has 17 residues. CDR1 DFQATT and CDR2 SNEGSKA come from the germline V gene (reference sequence). CDR3 residues: CCAREASGRVNTGELFF. CDR3 coding DNA: TGCTGTGCTAGAGAGGCTAGCGGGAGGGTGAACACCGGGGAGCTGTTTTTT.

On this clonotype: A read error may account for a junction end that differs from germline. The rearrangement links TRBV6-5 to TRBJ2-5, with D uncertain. Germline-derived CDR1 and CDR2 are MNHEY and SVGAGI. This CDR3 comprises 12 residues. In DNA form, the CDR3 reads TGTGCCAACAGCCCCCCCCAAGGGACCCAGTACTTC. Amino acid sequence: CANSPPQGTQYF.

This clonotype was picked up many times. This chain joins TRBV7-6 and TRBJ1-5, with D perhaps matching TRBD1 (5 bases). Between the trimmed V and J ends, which lost 3 bases and 4 bases, there was a span of 10 bases. Germline loops: CDR1 SGHVS, CDR2 FNYEAQ. This CDR3 contains 14 residues. The CDR3 loop reads CASSLGAGNQPQHF. CDR3 DNA: TGTGCCAGCAGCTTGGGTGCAGGGAATCAGCCCCAGCATTTT.

This clonotype showed up many times. The rearrangement links TRBV29-1 to TRBJ2-2; 10 nucleotides match TRBD2. The length of the CDR3 is 14 residues. The ends lost 5 bases at V and 1 base at J; junction bases unmatched: 1. The germline gives CDR1 SQVTM, CDR2 ANQGSEA. The CDR3 here is CSVSGGVNTGELFF. CDR3 nucleotides: TGCAGCGTTAGCGGGGGGGTGAACACCGGGGAGCTGTTTTTT.

Ten or more counts support this clonotype. This chain uses TRBV6-2 or TRBV6-3 with TRBJ2-3; D is unclear. Germline-derived CDR1 and CDR2 are MNHEY and SVGEGT. The CDR3 is 11 amino acids. Trimming took 6 bases from V and 2 from J, leaving 3 bases between them. CDR3 residues: CASSNTDTQYF. The CDR3 region has the DNA TGTGCCAGCAGCAACACAGATACGCAGTATTTT.

CDR3 DNA: TGTGCCAGCTGCAGAGATACCCAGCTAGGTCTAACAGATACGCAGTATTTT. Translation: CASCRDTQLGLTDTQYF. The chain links TRBV12-3 or TRBV12-4 to TRBJ2-3; no firm D call. V was clipped by 8 bases and J by 3 bases, with 24 bases between them. This CDR3 is 17 amino acids long.

The V and J genes are TRBV7-2 and TRBJ2-1; no clear D. V was cut by 5 bases and J by 0 bases, with 14 bases left in between. There are 16 residues in the CDR3. The germline V gene encodes CDR1 SGHTA and CDR2 FQGNSA. Here the CDR3 reads CASSLRIDGSYNEQFF. In DNA form, the CDR3 reads TGTGCCAGCAGCCTTCGTATTGACGGCTCCTACAATGAGCAGTTCTTC.

The chain carries TRBV6-5 and TRBJ2-5; D uncertain. Germline CDR1 MNHEY, CDR2 SVGAGI. CDR3 length equals 14 residues. Trimming stripped 2 bases from V and 0 bases from J, with 7 bases between. The CDR3 nucleotides are TGTGCCAGCAGTTACGCAGGTTACCAAGAGACCCAGTACTTC. This sequence encodes CASSYAGYQETQYF.

V and J are TRBV3-1 and TRBJ2-7; 7 nucleotides agree with TRBD1. Germline-derived CDR1 and CDR2 are LGHDT and YNNKEL (reference sequence). The CDR3 sequence is 15 residues long. V dropped 3 bases and J dropped 3; count of bases not matched to a gene: 8. In DNA form, the CDR3 reads TGTGCCAGCAGCCACACCGGGACAGACATCTACGAGCAGTACTTC. This codes for CASSHTGTDIYEQYF.

In its sample, this clonotype was seen a few times. The chain is built from TRBV7-2 and TRBJ2-7, with no clear D. Trimming removed 1 base from V and 1 base from J, with 11 bases in between. The CDR3 sequence is 15 residues long. CDR1 and CDR2 from the germline V gene are SGHTA and FQGNSA. DNA of the CDR3: TGTGCCAGCAGCTTAGGTCCCCTAGTATCCTACGAGCAGTACTTC. As protein: CASSLGPLVSYEQYF.